This T cell receptor beta chain was found in a study of vaccination effects on CD4 cells after COVID-19. The study's findings and limits: Clones that were induced by infection or by vaccine showed marked contraction late after vaccination.

Germline V gene data show CDR1 as MDHEN and CDR2 as SYDVKM. The CDR3 is made up of 14 amino acids. V shed 6 bases and J shed 0 bases, with 11 bases lying between them. Only in-frame clones appear in the TCRdb table, and some are missing; sequencing was by immunoSEQ multiplex PCR. The sample lists about 43,000 clones, around 78% occurring once. Comments on this clone: The antigen is unknown.

With the ViraFEST assay, the study expanded antigen-specific CD4+ T cells using viral peptide pools, then sequenced them. CD4+ T cells were isolated after about nine days of culture. Previously uninfected by SARS-CoV-2, the vaccine recipients also showed negative nucleocapsid antibodies. Researchers reported culturing more than 1.5 million PBMC in each well, adding about 9.5 IU/ml IL-2 and approximately 10 ug/ml peptides. The TCR sequence derives from a human donor who received a COVID-19 vaccine. Specimen: CD4+ T cells from PBMCs cultured with SARS-CoV-2 spike peptides, collected before COVID-19 vaccination. This chain joins TRBV28 and TRBJ1-2, with D perhaps matching TRBD1 (5 bases). CDR3 DNA sequence: TGTGCCAGCAGACTCTCGACAGCTAACTATGGCTACACCTTC. Amino acids: CASRLSTANYGYTF.